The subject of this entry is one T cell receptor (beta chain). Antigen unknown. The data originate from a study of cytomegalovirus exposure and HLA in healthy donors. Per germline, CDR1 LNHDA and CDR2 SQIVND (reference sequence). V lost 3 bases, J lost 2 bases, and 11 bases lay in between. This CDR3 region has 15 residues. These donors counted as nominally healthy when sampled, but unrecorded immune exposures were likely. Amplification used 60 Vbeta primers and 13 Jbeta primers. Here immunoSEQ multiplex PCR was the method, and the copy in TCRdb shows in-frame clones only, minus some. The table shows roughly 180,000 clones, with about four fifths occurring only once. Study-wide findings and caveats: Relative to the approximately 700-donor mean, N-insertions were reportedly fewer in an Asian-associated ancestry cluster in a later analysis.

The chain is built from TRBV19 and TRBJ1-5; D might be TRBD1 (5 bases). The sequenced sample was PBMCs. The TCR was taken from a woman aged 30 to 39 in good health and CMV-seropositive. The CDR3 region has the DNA TGTGCCAGTAGTATGAGAGACAGTGGCAATCAGCCCCAGCATTTT. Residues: CASSMRDSGNQPQHF.